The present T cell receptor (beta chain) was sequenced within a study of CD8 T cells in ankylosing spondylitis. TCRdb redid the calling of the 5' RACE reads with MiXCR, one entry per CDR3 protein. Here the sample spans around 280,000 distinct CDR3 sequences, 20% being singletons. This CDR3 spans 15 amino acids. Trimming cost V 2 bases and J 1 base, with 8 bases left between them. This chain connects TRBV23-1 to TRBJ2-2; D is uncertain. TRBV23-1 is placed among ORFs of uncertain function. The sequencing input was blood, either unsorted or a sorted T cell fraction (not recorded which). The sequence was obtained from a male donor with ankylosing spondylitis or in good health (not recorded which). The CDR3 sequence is CASSQRQENTGELFF. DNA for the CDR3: TGCGCCAGCAGTCAACGGCAGGAGAACACCGGGGAGCTGTTTTTT.